These 26 T cell receptor beta chains share one sample of origin, sequenced in a study of T cells after yellow fever vaccination. A single record per CDR3 protein comes from TCRdb applying MiXCR to the 5' RACE reads. The table includes approximately 300,000 distinct CDR3 sequences, 10% to 15% detected once. The starting material was CD4+ T cells sorted from PBMCs, obtained 45 days after the yellow fever booster vaccination. The receptors stem from a young man who received the YFV17D yellow fever vaccine.

V and J are TRBV29-1 and TRBJ2-1; D is possibly TRBD1 (6 bases). Trimming took 4 bases from V and 10 from J, leaving 14 bases between them. This CDR3 has 12 residues. From germline, CDR1 is SQVTM and CDR2 ANQGSEA. The CDR3: CSVGTPGQEQFF. For the CDR3, the DNA is TGCAGCGTTGGGACTCCGGGACAAGAGCAGTTCTTC.

This clonotype was detected a few times. The rearrangement uses TRBV28 and TRBJ2-5; no clear D. This CDR3 region has 13 residues. Germline V gives CDR1 MDHEN, CDR2 SYDVKM. The V end lost 5 bases, the J end lost 6 bases, and 13 bases lay between the germline ends. CDR3 residues: CASSDHGRQTQYF. The DNA of the CDR3 is TGTGCCAGCAGTGATCATGGTCGGCAGACCCAGTACTTC.

There are a few counts of this clonotype. This chain links TRBV12-3 or TRBV12-4 with TRBJ2-5; 7 bases align to TRBD1. The V gene end was trimmed by 1 base and the J gene end by 5 bases; junction bases not matched to a gene: 7. The CDR3 is 15 residues long. For the CDR3, the DNA is TGTGCCAGCAGTTTAGAACAGGGGTTCGCGGAGACCCAGTACTTC. As protein: CASSLEQGFAETQYF.

This clonotype has at least ten counts. The chain recombines TRBV11-2 with TRBJ2-2, with D possibly TRBD1 on 5 matching bases. V was shortened by 4 bases and J by 1 base, with 13 bases between the two germline ends. CDR1 SGHAT and CDR2 FQNNGV come from the germline V gene. The CDR3 covers 16 residues. In DNA form, the CDR3 reads TGTGCCAGCAGCTCATATGGGGCAGTGAACACCGGGGAGCTGTTTTTT. Amino acids: CASSSYGAVNTGELFF. The variable domain in full, completed from reference TRBV11-2 and TRBJ2-2, reads EAGVAQSPRYKIIEKRQSVAFWCNPISGHATLYWYQQILGQGPKLLIQFQNNGVVDDSQLPKDRFSAERLKGVDSTLKIQPAKLEDSAVYLCASSSYGAVNTGELFFGEGSRLTVL.

This clonotype appeared a few times. J is TRBJ2-3 and V is TRBV5-1; TRBD2 aligns across 10 bases. CDR1 and CDR2 (germline): SGHRS, YFSETQ. The CDR3 has 15 residues. After removal of 5 bases from V and 4 bases from J, the junction contained 7 bases not matched to a gene. CDR3 in amino acids: CASRSLAGAADTQYF. DNA for the CDR3: TGCGCCAGCAGGTCCCTAGCGGGAGCGGCAGATACGCAGTATTTT.

The chain joins TRBV4-3 to TRBJ2-2; D might be TRBD1 (6 bases). This CDR3 comprises 15 residues. The V gene lost 0 bases and the J gene lost 7 bases, with 12 bases spanning the gap. Germline CDR1 LGHNA, CDR2 YSLEER. CDR3 bases: TGCGCCAGCAGCCAAGAAGCAGGGGTGGGCGGGGAGCTGTTTTTT. Protein product: CASSQEAGVGGELFF.

Many counts were recorded for this clonotype. This chain connects TRBV3-1 to TRBJ1-6, with a tentative D call TRBD1 (5 bases). The CDR3 runs to 13 residues. Trimming pared 8 bases from V and 9 bases from J, leaving 14 bases between. CDR1 and CDR2 (germline): LGHDT, YNNKEL (reference sequence). The CDR3 loop is CASSPQDASPLHF. The CDR3 DNA is TGTGCCAGCTCGCCACAGGACGCTTCACCCCTCCACTTT.

This clonotype was seen only a few times. The rearrangement uses TRBV18 and TRBJ2-1; weak D call: TRBD2 (6 bases). The CDR3 has 16 amino acids. Germline-derived CDR1 and CDR2 are KGHSH and LQKENI. V lost 3 bases, J lost 2 bases, and 14 bases lay in between. CDR3 nucleotide sequence: TGTGCCAGCTCACCTCCCATAGCGGCCACCTACAATGAGCAGTTCTTC. Translating it yields CASSPPIAATYNEQFF. Combining the CDR3 with reference TRBV18 and TRBJ2-1 gives the whole variable domain NAGVMQNPRHLVRRRGQEARLRCSPMKGHSHVYWYRQLPEEGLKFMVYLQKENIIDESGMPKERFSAEFPKEGPSILRIQQVVRGDSAAYFCASSPPIAATYNEQFFGPGTRLTVL.

The rearrangement joins TRBV5-6 to TRBJ2-1, with 14 bases fitting TRBD2. The CDR3 consists of 16 residues. V was clipped by 2 bases and J by 9 bases; unmatched bases: 7. CDR1 and CDR2 (germline): SGHDT, YYEEEE. The CDR3 region is CASSFVGGTSGSEQFF. The DNA for the CDR3 is TGTGCCAGCAGCTTTGTCGGCGGGACTAGCGGGAGTGAGCAGTTCTTC.

This clonotype was counted only a few times. V usage is TRBV19 and J usage is TRBJ2-1, with 9 nucleotides matching TRBD2. The CDR3 has 19 amino acids. J lost 9 bases, V lost 1 base, and 19 bases had no gene match. CDR1 and CDR2 (germline): LNHDA, SQIVND (reference sequence). This CDR3 reads CASSIVFRREGRTKAEQFF. CDR3 nucleotides: TGTGCCAGTAGTATAGTATTTAGGCGGGAGGGCCGAACGAAGGCTGAGCAGTTCTTC.

The chain uses TRBV28 and TRBJ1-2; D uncertain. CDR1 is MDHEN, CDR2 SYDVKM, per germline. The CDR3 sequence is 13 residues long. V was pared by 5 bases and J by 8 bases, with 15 bases between. CDR3 residues: CASSPVGVRGYTF. CDR3 coding DNA: TGTGCCAGCAGTCCCGTCGGGGTTCGGGGCTACACCTTC.

This clonotype was counted only a few times. This chain joins TRBV5-1 and TRBJ1-4, with D unresolved. Trimming took off 4 bases at V and 3 bases at J, with 10 bases between the two ends. The CDR3 sequence is 14 residues long. Germline V CDR1 and CDR2: SGHRS, YFSETQ. CDR3 protein: CASSKGSPNEKLFF. The CDR3 DNA reads TGCGCCAGCAGCAAAGGATCACCTAATGAAAAACTGTTTTTT.

The V call is TRBV7-2, the J call TRBJ1-2; perhaps TRBD1 as D (6 bases). CDR1 and CDR2 from the germline V gene are SGHTA and FQGNSA. Deletions cut 2 bases from V and 2 bases from J, with 15 bases between. The length of the CDR3 is 16 residues. As DNA, the CDR3 is TGTGCCAGCAGCTTATCCGGAATCGGGACAAACTATGGCTACACCTTC. Protein product: CASSLSGIGTNYGYTF. Based on the CDR3 plus reference TRBV7-2 and TRBJ1-2, the full variable domain is GAGVSQSPSNKVTEKGKDVELRCDPISGHTALYWYRQSLGQGLEFLIYFQGNSAPDKSGLPSDRFSAERTGGSVSTLTIQRTQQEDSAVYLCASSLSGIGTNYGYTFGSGTRLTVV.

V is TRBV5-1 and J is TRBJ2-3; tentatively, D is TRBD2 (5 bases). Germline V gives CDR1 SGHRS, CDR2 YFSETQ. V was shortened by 6 bases and J by 1 base, with 15 bases between the two germline ends. The CDR3 has 15 amino acids. Written as DNA, the CDR3 is TGCGCCAGCACCTCTCTAGCTGTTCGCACAGATACGCAGTATTTT. Amino acids: CASTSLAVRTDTQYF.

This clonotype was seen a handful of times. The chain links TRBV20-1 to TRBJ2-7; no firm D call. Trimming removed 4 bases at V and 6 bases at J, with 10 bases between. Germline assignment: CDR1 DFQATT and CDR2 SNEGSKA (reference sequence). The CDR3 loop spans 11 amino acids. The CDR3 loop reads CSAKLTAEQYF. The CDR3 DNA reads TGCAGTGCTAAATTAACAGCCGAGCAGTACTTC.

The chain is built from TRBV7-2 and TRBJ2-7, with TRBD1 identical over 9 bases. CDR1 is SGHTA, CDR2 FQGNSA, per germline. J gave up 6 bases and V 3 bases, and 6 bases lay outside the gene matches. The CDR3 is 14 amino acids. CDR3 in DNA: TGTGCCAGCAGCTTGAGACAGGGGGGGCTCGAGCAGTACTTC. Amino acids: CASSLRQGGLEQYF.

V usage is TRBV7-2 and J usage is TRBJ2-3, with 8 bases matching TRBD1. The V and J ends lost 6 bases and 6 bases, in that order; junction bases with no gene match: 11. Germline CDR1 reads SGHTA; CDR2 reads FQGNSA. The length of the CDR3 is 15 residues. CDR3 protein: CASRDRVKTGDTQYF. The CDR3 coding sequence is TGTGCCAGCAGGGACAGGGTAAAAACTGGGGATACGCAGTATTTT. Together with reference TRBV7-2 and TRBJ2-3, the CDR3 gives the full variable domain: GAGVSQSPSNKVTEKGKDVELRCDPISGHTALYWYRQSLGQGLEFLIYFQGNSAPDKSGLPSDRFSAERTGGSVSTLTIQRTQQEDSAVYLCASRDRVKTGDTQYFGPGTRLTVL.

A few counts support this clonotype. The chain has TRBV24-1 and TRBJ2-1; possible D gene TRBD1, 6 bases. CDR1 and CDR2 (germline): KGHDR, SFDVKD. V lost 4 bases, J lost 0 bases, and 9 bases lay in between. The CDR3 is 15 amino acids. The CDR3 reads CATSDTRGSYNEQFF. CDR3 DNA sequence: TGTGCCACCAGTGACACCAGGGGCTCCTACAATGAGCAGTTCTTC.

The chain uses TRBV7-2 and TRBJ2-7, with TRBD2 matching over 13 bases. The CDR3 sequence is 16 residues long. With 2 bases clipped from V and 4 bases from J, the junction kept 5 bases outside the gene matches. The germline gives CDR1 SGHTA, CDR2 FQGNSA. CDR3 bases: TGTGCCAGCAGCTTAACTAGCGGGAGGGGCTCGTACGAGCAGTACTTC. Encoded protein: CASSLTSGRGSYEQYF. The full variable domain, rest sourced from reference TRBV7-2 and TRBJ2-7, is GAGVSQSPSNKVTEKGKDVELRCDPISGHTALYWYRQSLGQGLEFLIYFQGNSAPDKSGLPSDRFSAERTGGSVSTLTIQRTQQEDSAVYLCASSLTSGRGSYEQYFGPGTRLTVT.

This rearrangement joins TRBV7-2 to TRBJ2-4; 7 nucleotides align to TRBD2. The germline gives CDR1 SGHTA, CDR2 FQGNSA. With V trimmed by 1 base and J by 8 bases, 8 bases remained unmatched. The CDR3 length is 15 residues. The CDR3 loop is CASSLGGRVADIQYF. The CDR3, as DNA: TGTGCCAGCAGCTTAGGAGGGAGGGTCGCAGACATTCAGTACTTC. Full variable domain (outside the CDR3, taken from reference TRBV7-2 and TRBJ2-4): GAGVSQSPSNKVTEKGKDVELRCDPISGHTALYWYRQSLGQGLEFLIYFQGNSAPDKSGLPSDRFSAERTGGSVSTLTIQRTQQEDSAVYLCASSLGGRVADIQYFGAGTRLSVL.

This clonotype appeared a few times. The CDR3 sequence: CSANPGPRQETQYF. In DNA, the CDR3 is TGCAGTGCAAATCCGGGACCCCGGCAAGAGACCCAGTACTTC. This chain joins TRBV20-1 and TRBJ2-5; perhaps D is TRBD1 or TRBD2 (5 bases each). This CDR3 is built from 14 residues. Germline V CDR1 and CDR2: DFQATT, SNEGSKA (reference sequence). V lost 6 bases, J lost 2 bases, and 16 bases lay in between.

This clonotype was observed a few times. V and J are TRBV20-1 and TRBJ2-1, with 12 bases identical to TRBD2. This CDR3 contains 14 residues. Per germline, CDR1 DFQATT and CDR2 SNEGSKA (reference sequence). The V gene end was trimmed by 2 bases and the J gene end by 9 bases; junction bases not matched to a gene: 5. The CDR3 here is CSARRTSGKGEQFF. CDR3 nucleotide sequence: TGCAGTGCTAGAAGGACTAGCGGGAAGGGTGAGCAGTTCTTC.

The rearrangement joins TRBV4-3 to TRBJ2-1; TRBD2 aligns across 7 bases. The CDR3 covers 14 residues. After removal of 1 base from V and 10 bases from J, the junction contained 7 bases not matched to a gene. Germline loops: CDR1 LGHNA, CDR2 YSLEER. The CDR3 DNA reads TGCGCCAGCAGCCAAGCTACACTAGCGCGGGAGCAGTTCTTC. As protein: CASSQATLAREQFF.

This chain joins TRBV5-1 and TRBJ1-1; TRBD1 might be the D (6 bases). The CDR3 spans 13 residues. Germline CDR1 SGHRS, CDR2 YFSETQ. V was cut by 4 bases and J by 2 bases, with 9 bases left in between. The CDR3 nucleotides are TGCGCCAGCAGCGTACAGGGAAACACTGAAGCTTTCTTT. Its protein product is CASSVQGNTEAFF.

This clonotype was counted between two and nine times. The V gene is TRBV5-1, the J gene TRBJ2-7; D is ambiguous. This CDR3 comprises 13 residues. V lost 4 bases to trimming and J lost 5 bases, with 13 bases between them. Germline V gene sequence: CDR1 SGHRS, CDR2 YFSETQ. The DNA for the CDR3 is TGCGCCAGCAGCCCCCTGCCAGGCGACGAGCAGTACTTC. This translates into CASSPLPGDEQYF.

This clonotype was picked up a small number of times. The chain joins TRBV11-2 to TRBJ2-5; no clear D gene. This CDR3 spans 19 amino acids. The germline CDR1 and CDR2 sequences are SGHAT and FQNNGV. The germline V and J ends were trimmed by 0 bases and 7 bases, with 27 bases remaining between them. The CDR3 nucleotides are TGTGCCAGCAGCTTAGAGGGGATTGGTGACTTTGACTCCAAAGCGACCCAGTACTTC. It is translated as CASSLEGIGDFDSKATQYF.